A single sample is the source of the 16 T cell receptor beta chains below, sequenced in a study of blood T cell repertoires in COVID-19. Sequencing was performed with immunoSEQ multiplex PCR; in TCRdb, only in-frame clones are kept and a portion is missing. Among approximately 100,000 clones listed, roughly 89% were seen once. Sequencing was performed on peripheral blood. The receptors here all came from an elderly woman with active COVID-19.

V gene TRBV19 combines with J gene TRBJ1-3; D not resolved. The CDR3 sequence is 15 residues long. V was pared by 9 bases and J by 3 bases, with 18 bases between. Germline-derived CDR1 and CDR2 are LNHDA and SQIVND (reference sequence). The CDR3 DNA reads TGTGCCAGCCAAAGGTTGGAGGCTCTTGGAAACACCATATATTTT. Translating it yields CASQRLEALGNTIYF. The full variable domain, in which reference TRBV19 and TRBJ1-3 provide the parts outside the CDR3, is DGGITQSPKYLFRKEGQNVTLSCEQNLNHDAMYWYRQDPGQGLRLIYYSQIVNDFQKGDIAEGYSVSREKKESFPLTVTSAQKNPTAFYLCASQRLEALGNTIYFGEGSWLTVV.

This rearrangement joins TRBV27 to TRBJ1-5; D gene uncertain. The CDR3 contains 15 residues. Germline V gives CDR1 MNHEY, CDR2 SMNVEV (reference sequence). Trimming cost V 0 bases and J 4 bases, with 10 bases left between them. The CDR3 bases are TGTGCCAGCAGTTTATCCAAAACAGCTAATCAGCCCCAGCATTTT. It specifies CASSLSKTANQPQHF.

This clone was found once. The chain is built from TRBV30 and TRBJ2-5, with D tentatively TRBD2 (6 bases). Trimming stripped 1 base from V and 0 bases from J, with 6 bases between. Germline values: CDR1 GTSNPN, CDR2 SVGIG (reference sequence). The CDR3 length is 13 residues. CDR3: CAWSAGDQETQYF. Written as DNA, the CDR3 is TGTGCCTGGAGTGCGGGGGACCAAGAGACCCAGTACTTC.

The chain recombines TRBV18 with TRBJ2-7; 9 positions agree with TRBD2. CDR3 length: 14 residues. In germline, CDR1 is KGHSH, CDR2 LQKENI. V dropped 9 bases and J dropped 2; count of bases not matched to a gene: 8. The CDR3 coding sequence is TGTGCCAGTTCTTCACTAGCGGGCCCCTACGAGCAGTACTTC. Translated: CASSSLAGPYEQYF.

V usage is TRBV28 and J usage is TRBJ2-1, with D perhaps TRBD2 (7 bases). The CDR3 has 15 amino acids. Trimming removed 7 bases at V and 3 bases at J, with 16 bases between. CDR1 is MDHEN, CDR2 SYDVKM, per germline. CDR3 region: CASMRGLAFYNEQFF. CDR3 in DNA: TGTGCCAGCATGCGGGGGCTAGCGTTCTACAATGAGCAGTTCTTC. Variable domain in full (rest from reference TRBV28 and TRBJ2-1): DVKVTQSSRYLVKRTGEKVFLECVQDMDHENMFWYRQDPGLGLRLIYFSYDVKMKEKGDIPEGYSVSREKKERFSLILESASTNQTSMYLCASMRGLAFYNEQFFGPGTRLTVL.

In this sample, this clone turned up a few times. The gene calls are TRBV4-2 and TRBJ2-7; tentatively, D is TRBD2 (5 bases). This CDR3 is 14 amino acids long. In germline, CDR1 is LGHNA, CDR2 YNFKEQ. V dropped 0 bases and J dropped 1 base, with 7 bases sitting between them. The CDR3 protein is CASSQDGGSYEQYF. The CDR3 coding sequence is TGTGCCAGCAGCCAAGACGGCGGGTCCTACGAGCAGTACTTC.

The rearrangement links TRBV27 to TRBJ2-1; 9 bases match TRBD1. CDR1 MNHEY and CDR2 SMNVEV come from the germline V gene (reference sequence). The J segment lost 4 bases and the V segment lost 5 bases, leaving 15 bases of the junction unmatched. The CDR3 consists of 18 residues. The CDR3 loop reads CASSAFVPGQGRYNEQFF. The CDR3 coding sequence is TGTGCCAGCAGTGCGTTTGTACCGGGACAGGGAAGGTACAATGAGCAGTTCTTC.

The V call is TRBV19, the J call TRBJ2-1, with D perhaps matching TRBD1 (5 bases). This CDR3 has 16 residues. CDR1 and CDR2 (germline): LNHDA, SQIVND (reference sequence). V lost 10 bases, J lost 3 bases, and 22 bases lay in between. The CDR3 region has the DNA TGTGCCACCTCGAATGCGGCCAGGGCTATCTACAATGAGCAGTTCTTC. Protein sequence: CATSNAARAIYNEQFF. The variable domain in full, completed from reference TRBV19 and TRBJ2-1, reads DGGITQSPKYLFRKEGQNVTLSCEQNLNHDAMYWYRQDPGQGLRLIYYSQIVNDFQKGDIAEGYSVSREKKESFPLTVTSAQKNPTAFYLCATSNAARAIYNEQFFGPGTRLTVL.

V and J are TRBV7-2 and TRBJ2-4, with D perhaps matching TRBD2 (6 bases). Trimming removed 5 bases from V and 9 bases from J, with 17 bases in between. There are 14 residues in the CDR3. Looked up from germline, CDR1 is SGHTA and CDR2 is FQGNSA. CDR3 region: CASSLLTRGTIQYF. CDR3 DNA: TGTGCCAGCAGCCTTTTGACCCGGGGGACCATTCAGTACTTC.

V and J are TRBV3-1 (or the pseudogene TRBV3-2) and TRBJ1-2, with TRBD1 identical over 8 bases. V shed 1 base, J shed 8 bases, and the junction held 3 bases outside the gene matches. The CDR3 loop spans 13 amino acids. CDR1 LGHDT and CDR2 YNNKEL come from the germline V gene (reference sequence). As DNA, the CDR3 is TGTGCCAGCAGCCAAGGACAGGGGCGCGGCTACACCTTC. It translates to CASSQGQGRGYTF.

CDR3 nucleotides: TGTGCCAGCAGCTCAGGGGCGGGAGTAGTGTACACAGATACGCAGTATTTT. This sequence encodes CASSSGAGVVYTDTQYF. The rearrangement joins TRBV5-4 to TRBJ2-3; TRBD2 might be the D (7 bases). This CDR3 region has 17 residues. V was shortened by 3 bases and J by 2 bases, with 19 bases between the two germline ends. CDR1 and CDR2 from the germline V gene are SGHNT and YYREEE (reference sequence).

This clone has more than one count but fewer than ten. J is TRBJ2-1 and V is TRBV7-9; 11 positions agree with TRBD2. V shed 5 bases, J shed 8 bases, and the junction held 11 bases outside the gene matches. CDR1 is SEHNR and CDR2 is FQNEAQ in the germline V gene (reference sequence). The CDR3 is 16 amino acids. CDR3 sequence reads: CASSRGALAGGYEQFF. CDR3 sequence (DNA): TGTGCCAGCAGCCGAGGAGCGTTAGCGGGAGGGTATGAGCAGTTCTTC.

The CDR3 DNA is TGTGCCAGCAGTACAGGCGGGCTAGCGGGAACGTTACTAGCCAAAAACATTCAGTACTTC. It codes for CASSTGGLAGTLLAKNIQYF. This chain joins TRBV6-2 or TRBV6-3 and TRBJ2-4; 9 bases fit TRBD2. The germline V gene encodes CDR1 MNHEY and CDR2 SVGEGT. Trimming removed 5 bases from V and 0 bases from J; junction bases left unmatched: 17. This CDR3 has 20 amino acids.

This chain links TRBV5-1 with TRBJ2-2; the D is unclear. This CDR3 is built from 14 residues. V was pared by 8 bases and J by 0 bases, with 11 bases between. From germline, CDR1 is SGHRS and CDR2 YFSETQ. CDR3 coding DNA: TGCGCCAGTATTCGCGCACCGAACACCGGGGAGCTGTTTTTT. It is translated as CASIRAPNTGELFF. Full variable domain (outside the CDR3, taken from reference TRBV5-1 and TRBJ2-2): KAGVTQTPRYLIKTRGQQVTLSCSPISGHRSVSWYQQTPGQGLQFLFEYFSETQRNKGNFPGRFSGRQFSNSRSEMNVSTLELGDSALYLCASIRAPNTGELFFGEGSRLTVL.

This chain uses TRBV2 with TRBJ1-1; D gene ambiguous. Germline assignment: CDR1 SNHLY and CDR2 FYNNEI. The CDR3 length is 11 residues. The V and J ends lost 3 bases and 11 bases respectively, with 10 bases between them. The CDR3 bases are TGTGCCAGCAGTGAGGACTTCGGGGCTTTCTTT. Protein product: CASSEDFGAFF.

V is TRBV6-1 and J is TRBJ1-1, with no clear D. Trimming removed 5 bases at V and 1 base at J, with 8 bases between. CDR1 is MNHNS and CDR2 is SASEGT in the germline V gene. The CDR3 runs to 13 residues. The CDR3 DNA sequence: TGTGCCAGCAGTTATGTCTGGAACACTGAAGCTTTCTTT. Translation: CASSYVWNTEAFF.